The source of this TCR beta chain is a study of cytomegalovirus exposure and HLA in healthy donors. J lost 4 bases, V lost 4 bases, and 4 bases had no gene match. Germline CDR1 and CDR2: SQVTM and ANQGSEA. This CDR3 region has 13 residues. The PCR had 60 Vbeta and 13 Jbeta primers. Measured with immunoSEQ multiplex PCR; TCRdb has only the in-frame clones, and not every one. The data hold around 110,000 clones, with around 74% observed a single time. This sequence was found in a woman between 35 and 50 years old in good health and CMV-seropositive. This chain joins TRBV29-1 and TRBJ1-3, with 7 bases that match TRBD1. The specimen was PBMCs. DNA for the CDR3: TGCAGCGTTGGACAGGGACGAGGAAACACCATATATTTT. This gives the protein CSVGQGRGNTIYF.